This T cell receptor beta chain was observed in a study of breast tumors, draining lymph nodes, adjacent tissues. General study findings and limits: Luminal-like breast cancer showed significantly higher tumor–nontumor repertoire similarity than basal-like. The data were judged consistent with most tumor T cells coming from lymph node and expanding in tumor.

This clonotype showed up many times. What it recognizes is unknown. MiXCR was run by TCRdb on the multiplex PCR reads, yielding one entry per CDR3 protein. This repertoire shows under 350,000 distinct CDR3 sequences, 30% to 35% found once; its top ten account for around 1%. Axillary draining lymph nodes of breast cancer patients supplied the node samples. This CDR3 is built from 14 residues. V was cut by 3 bases and J by 9 bases, with 14 bases left in between. The receptor was derived from a female donor with breast cancer. Some clones in this sample may be carry-over from other donors' samples. Sequenced material: axillary lymph node tissue. This sequence joins TRBV12-3 or TRBV12-4 and TRBJ2-2; possibly TRBD1 for D (7 bases). The CDR3 region has the DNA TGTGCCAGCAGTTTCGACGGAGGGGGCCGGGAGCTGTTTTTT. Translation: CASSFDGGGRELFF.